This T cell receptor (beta chain) comes out of a study of shared clonotypes between healthy human individuals. Study results and limitations: Larger estimated richness was generally recorded for naive subsets relative to memory subsets.

Per the germline V gene, CDR1 is MNHEY and CDR2 is SMNVEV (reference sequence). Trimming took off 8 bases at V and 1 base at J, with 14 bases between the two ends. The CDR3 has 15 residues. A note on this clone: Its antigen is currently unknown.

An even split of each subset's genomic DNA across several immunoSEQ plates was performed. TCRdb's copy holds only in-frame clones and misses some; the assay was immunoSEQ multiplex PCR. The profile covers under 650,000 clones, with approximately 95% appearing a single time and 0.06% taken by the ten largest. The clonotype originates from a woman younger than 45 in good health. V is TRBV27 and J is TRBJ2-2; D not certain. Sequencing was performed on naive CD4+ T cells sorted from blood. The subset here: CD45RA+ positively selected. The CDR3 sequence: CASRISLENTGELFF. The CDR3, as DNA: TGTGCCAGCCGTATAAGTCTAGAGAACACCGGGGAGCTGTTTTTT.